Sequencing of this TCR beta chain was carried out in a study of blood T cells in healthy people across ages. Study background: About one barcoded beta molecule per two T cells came from capture by template switching. Regarding the study as a whole: Estimated diversity, derived from one million T cells, was regarded as an underestimate.

The CDR3 extends over 15 amino acids. V gave up 3 bases and J gave up 9 bases; unmatched junction bases: 8. The table lists this clonotype with a few counts. The antigen is not known. A second roughly 6 to 12 cycle PCR used barcoded and J-beta primers. TCRdb used MiXCR to reprocess the 5' RACE reads, holding one entry per CDR3 protein. The sample lists about 1.5 million distinct CDR3 sequences; 42% were seen once. The rearrangement joins TRBV12-3 or TRBV12-4 to TRBJ2-1, with 10 bases matching TRBD2. The clonotype was recovered from a woman aged 18-30 years in good health. Sample: blood. The DNA of the CDR3 is TGTGCCAGCAGTTTTACTAGCGGGGTTGACATTGAGCAGTTCTTC. Amino acid sequence: CASSFTSGVDIEQFF.